Each of the 8 T cell receptor beta chains below was sequenced from the same sample in a study of blood T cells in healthy people across ages. A second PCR, run for 7 to 11 cycles, used a sample-barcoded 5' primer plus a J-beta primer mix. TCRdb called the 5' RACE reads again in MiXCR, with one record for every CDR3 protein. The table has around 1.5 million distinct CDR3 sequences, almost 60% seen once. The specimen sequenced was blood. The receptors originated from a man aged 18-30 years in good health.

The chain recombines TRBV29-1 with TRBJ2-6, with D perhaps assigned TRBD1 or TRBD2 (5 bases each). The V gene's germline CDR1 is SQVTM and CDR2 ANQGSEA. V lost 5 bases to trimming and J lost 0 bases, with 11 bases between them. This CDR3 comprises 15 residues. The chain's CDR3 is CSVPLGDSGANVLTF. The CDR3 nucleotides read TGCAGCGTTCCATTGGGGGACTCTGGGGCCAACGTCCTGACTTTC.

The chain carries TRBV2 and TRBJ2-5; tentative D call: TRBD1 (6 bases). Germline V gene data show CDR1 as SNHLY and CDR2 as FYNNEI. This CDR3 is 15 amino acids long. V lost 5 bases, J lost 4 bases, and 17 bases lay in between. Written as DNA, the CDR3 is TGTGCCAGCAGTCTACAGGGAATTTCGGGAGAGACCCAGTACTTC. Translated, it gives CASSLQGISGETQYF.

This clonotype was recorded a few times. V is TRBV29-1 and J is TRBJ2-7; either TRBD1 or TRBD2 may supply D (5 bases each). Per germline, CDR1 SQVTM and CDR2 ANQGSEA. Trimming pared 4 bases from V and 3 bases from J, leaving 10 bases between. CDR3 size: 12 residues. CDR3 region: CSVGDGGYEQYF. The CDR3 bases are TGCAGCGTTGGGGACGGCGGCTACGAGCAGTACTTC.

The chain is built from TRBV9 and TRBJ1-2, with D possibly being TRBD1 (5 bases). V lost 3 bases, J lost 4 bases, and 13 bases lay in between. CDR1 and CDR2 (germline): SGDLS, YYNGEE. This CDR3 is 14 amino acids long. CDR3: CASSAPGHLYGYTF. The CDR3 DNA reads TGTGCCAGCAGCGCCCCAGGACACCTCTATGGCTACACCTTC.

V and J are TRBV6-2 or TRBV6-3 and TRBJ2-1; 8 nucleotides match TRBD2. CDR1 is MNHEY, CDR2 SVGEGT, per germline. This CDR3 contains 14 residues. After removal of 5 bases from V and 9 bases from J, the junction contained 9 bases not matched to a gene. CDR3 protein: CASSPGTRFFEQFF. The CDR3 DNA follows: TGTGCCAGCAGTCCCGGGACTAGGTTTTTTGAGCAGTTCTTC.

The CDR3 coding sequence is TGCGCCAGCAGCCATCCTCAGCGACAGCCCGGGTCTTCAGATACGCAGTATTTT. Its protein is CASSHPQRQPGSSDTQYF. The J gene is TRBJ2-3, the V gene TRBV4-1; possible D gene TRBD1, 5 bases. V lost 3 bases and J 4 bases, leaving 23 bases between the germline ends. CDR1 MGHRA and CDR2 YSYEKL come from the germline V gene. CDR3 length: 18 amino acids.

This clonotype was seen a handful of times. The chain couples TRBV20-1 to TRBJ2-1; D unclear. The CDR3 length is 14 residues. Germline V gives CDR1 DFQATT, CDR2 SNEGSKA (reference sequence). Trimming took off 8 bases at V and 0 bases at J, with 14 bases between the two ends. The CDR3 DNA follows: TGCAGTTCCAACCCCACCTTCTCCTACAATGAGCAGTTCTTC. It yields the protein CSSNPTFSYNEQFF.

This clonotype occurred a few times. V gene TRBV29-1 combines with J gene TRBJ2-1; weak D call: TRBD2 (6 bases). Germline CDR1 SQVTM, CDR2 ANQGSEA. The CDR3 is made up of 13 amino acids. Deletions cut 7 bases from V and 4 bases from J, with 14 bases between. The chain's CDR3 is CSGRVTGYNEQFF. The CDR3 DNA reads as TGCAGCGGGAGGGTCACGGGGTACAATGAGCAGTTCTTC.